This T cell receptor (beta chain) was obtained from a study of vaccination effects on CD4 cells after COVID-19. Data came from immunoSEQ multiplex PCR; TCRdb stores just in-frame clones and leaves some out. The sample records 23,000 or so clones, about two thirds being singletons. Notes on this clone: Its specificity is unknown.

General study points: Common cold coronaviruses were cross-recognized by only 1 of 255 vaccine-induced clones in healthy vaccinees. Marked clonal contraction of infection- and vaccine-induced clones was seen late after vaccination.

Antigen-specific CD4+ T cells were first expanded with viral peptide pools by the ViraFEST assay and only then sequenced. Following 10 days of culture, CD4+ T cells were isolated. Recipients of the vaccine had no prior SARS-CoV-2 infection and negative nucleocapsid antibodies. Every well got 1.5 million to 2.5 million PBMC, which were grown with around 10 IU/ml IL-2 and roughly 9.3 ug/ml peptides. On both days 3 and 7, half of the culture medium was replaced with IL-2 medium. V was clipped by 3 bases and J by 6 bases, with 14 bases between them. CDR3 length: 15 residues. Germline CDR1 is SNHLY and CDR2 is FYNNEI.

The rearrangement joins TRBV2 to TRBJ1-4; tentative D call: TRBD1 (5 bases). The receptor was derived from a human donor who received a COVID-19 vaccine. This material consisted of CD4+ T cells from PBMCs cultured with SARS-CoV-2 spike peptides, taken before COVID-19 vaccination. CDR3 residues: CASSDRGTRDEKLFF. CDR3 DNA: TGTGCCAGCAGTGACCGGGGGACTAGGGATGAAAAACTGTTTTTT.